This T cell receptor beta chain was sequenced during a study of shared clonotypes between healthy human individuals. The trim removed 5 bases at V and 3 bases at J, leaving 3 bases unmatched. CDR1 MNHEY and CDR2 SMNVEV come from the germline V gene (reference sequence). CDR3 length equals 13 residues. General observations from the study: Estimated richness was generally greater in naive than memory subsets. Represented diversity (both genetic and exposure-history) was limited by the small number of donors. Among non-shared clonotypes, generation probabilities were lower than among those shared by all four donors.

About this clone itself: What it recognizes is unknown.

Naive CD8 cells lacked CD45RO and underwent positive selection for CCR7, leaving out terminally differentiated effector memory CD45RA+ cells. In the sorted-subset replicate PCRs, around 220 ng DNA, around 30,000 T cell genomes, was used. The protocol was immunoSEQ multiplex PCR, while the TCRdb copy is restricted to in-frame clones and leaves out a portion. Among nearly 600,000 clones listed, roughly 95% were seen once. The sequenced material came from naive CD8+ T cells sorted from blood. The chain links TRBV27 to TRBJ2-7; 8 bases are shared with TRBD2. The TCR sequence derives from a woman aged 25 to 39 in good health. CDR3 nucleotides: TGTGCCAGCAGTCCGCTAGCGGGCTACGAGCAGTACTTC. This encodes CASSPLAGYEQYF.